The rows below give T cell receptor beta chains drawn from one sample of a study of cytomegalovirus exposure and HLA in healthy donors. Produced via immunoSEQ multiplex PCR; TCRdb's table is partial and in-frame only. The sample gives 150,000 to 200,000 clones, roughly 80% of which show up once; around 3.1% is in the top ten. Sequencing used PBMCs. The receptors come from a female donor in good health and CMV-seronegative. Both conserved end residues are part of each CDR3. The D gene is left open where the match is weak. Not all rows give a size; the values are once, few, many and, for expanded clones, a class.

-,TRBV10-1,16,-,TRBJ1-1,TGCGCCAGCAGGCTCGGTCGTAGGACAGCTGACACTGAAGCTTTCTTT,CASRLGRRTADTEAFF
-,TRBV30,15,-,TRBJ1-2,TGTGCCTGGACCCAAGGCGGACATCTGAACTATGGCTACACCTTC,CAWTQGGHLNYGYTF
-,TRBV13,16,TRBD1,TRBJ1-4,TGTGCCAGCAGCCTAGCGGGAGGACAGGGAGGTGAAAAACTGTTTTTT,CASSLAGGQGGEKLFF
-,TRBV9,19,TRBD2,TRBJ2-2,TGTGCCAGCAGCGTAGACTTCATTGGGCTAGCGGGAGACACCGGGGAGCTGTTTTTT,CASSVDFIGLAGDTGELFF
-,TRBV5-4,18,TRBD2,TRBJ2-1,TGTGCCAGCAGCTTGGCCAGACTAGCGGCGAGCTCCTACAATGAGCAGTTCTTC,CASSLARLAASSYNEQFF
-,TRBV7-9,14,-,TRBJ1-2,TGTGCCAGCAGCTTAGACAGCCAAACCTATGGCTACACCTTC,CASSLDSQTYGYTF
-,TRBV6-4,15,TRBD1,TRBJ2-3,TGTGCCAGCAGTGAAGGGGACAGGGTATCAGATACGCAGTATTTT,CASSEGDRVSDTQYF
-,TRBV6-6,13,TRBD1,TRBJ1-5,TGTGCCAGCAGTTTGACAGGGATACAGCCCCAGCATTTT,CASSLTGIQPQHF
-,TRBV7-9,15,-,TRBJ1-5,TGTGCCAGCAGCCCGCCGGAGCACGCGAATCAGCCCCAGCATTTT,CASSPPEHANQPQHF
few,TRBV27,15,TRBD2,TRBJ2-2,TGTGCCAGCAGAGCGGGGGGGCTGGGGACCGGGGAGCTGTTTTTT,CASRAGGLGTGELFF
-,TRBV30,16,TRBD2,TRBJ2-3,TGTGCCTGGAGTGTATGGAAAGCGGGGAGCACAGATACGCAGTATTTT,CAWSVWKAGSTDTQYF
once,TRBV5-6,14,TRBD1,TRBJ1-4,TGTGCCAGCAGCATAGGACAGGGTATAGGAAAACTGTTTTTT,CASSIGQGIGKLFF
-,TRBV6-1,14,-,TRBJ1-6,TGTGCCAGCAGGAGCGGACCTTATAATTCACCCCTCCACTTT,CASRSGPYNSPLHF
-,TRBV5-1,16,TRBD1,TRBJ2-1,TGCGCCAGCAGCTTCGGACAGGGGGTGTCCTACAATGAGCAGTTCTTC,CASSFGQGVSYNEQFF
-,TRBV2,13,-,TRBJ2-2,TGTGCCAGCCGCCGACTAGTATTCGGGGAGCTGTTTTTT,CASRRLVFGELFF
once,TRBV4-3,18,TRBD1,TRBJ1-6,TGCGCCAGCAGCCAAGAGTACTCCCCCGGACAGGGGAATTCACCCCTCCACTTT,CASSQEYSPGQGNSPLHF
-,TRBV29-1,14,-,TRBJ2-1,TGCAGCGTCGGAAGCGGTGTCCCCTACAATGAGCAGTTCTTC,CSVGSGVPYNEQFF
-,TRBV25-1,13,TRBD1,TRBJ1-5,TGTGCCAGCACGGGACAGCCCAATGGACCCCAGCATTTT,CASTGQPNGPQHF
-,TRBV7-2,19,TRBD2,TRBJ2-5,TGTGCCAGCAGTCGGTACTACGTGGGACTAGCGGGAGATGGAGAGACCCAGTACTTC,CASSRYYVGLAGDGETQYF
-,TRBV6-5,14,TRBD2,TRBJ2-7,TGTGCCAGCAGTGGACTAGCGGGAGCCTACGAGCAGTACTTC,CASSGLAGAYEQYF
-,TRBV6-5,14,-,TRBJ1-2,TGTGCCAGCAGTTACTCGAGTTCAGGGTGGGGCTACACCTTC,CASSYSSSGWGYTF
-,TRBV5-1,15,-,TRBJ1-2,TGCGCCAGCAGCACCGTACCGGGGGCTAACTATGGCTACACCTTC,CASSTVPGANYGYTF
-,TRBV7-2,11,-,TRBJ1-2,TGTGCCAGCTTACAGGGCGGGGGCTACACCTTC,CASLQGGGYTF
-,TRBV30,14,-,TRBJ1-4,TGTGCCTGGAACCCGGACAGACCGAATGAAAAACTGTTTTTT,CAWNPDRPNEKLFF
-,TRBV27,14,-,TRBJ2-7,TGTGCCAGCAGTTTATTGGACAAGAACTACGAGCAGTACTTC,CASSLLDKNYEQYF
-,TRBV9,16,TRBD1,TRBJ1-4,TGTGCCAGCAGCCCTCGGACAGGGCAAGGGAATGAAAAACTGTTTTTT,CASSPRTGQGNEKLFF
-,TRBV28,14,-,TRBJ2-6,TGTGCCAGCAGTGCGTCGTCTGGGGCCAACGTCCTGACTTTC,CASSASSGANVLTF